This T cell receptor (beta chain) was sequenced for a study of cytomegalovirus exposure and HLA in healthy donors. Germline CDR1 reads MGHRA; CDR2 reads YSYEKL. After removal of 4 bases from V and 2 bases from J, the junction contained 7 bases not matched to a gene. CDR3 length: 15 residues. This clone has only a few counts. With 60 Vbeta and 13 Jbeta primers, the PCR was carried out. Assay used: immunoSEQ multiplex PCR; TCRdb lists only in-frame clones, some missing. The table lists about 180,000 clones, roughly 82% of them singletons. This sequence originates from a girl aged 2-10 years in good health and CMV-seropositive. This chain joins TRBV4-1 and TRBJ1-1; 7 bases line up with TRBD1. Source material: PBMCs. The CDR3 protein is CASSPRDRLNTEAFF. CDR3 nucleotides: TGCGCCAGCAGCCCGAGGGACAGATTAAACACTGAAGCTTTCTTT.